This entry lists 17 T cell receptor beta chains sequenced from one sample in a study of shared clonotypes between healthy human individuals. Some clones are missing from TCRdb's copy, which holds only in-frame ones; the method was immunoSEQ multiplex PCR. The table has 2 million to 2.5 million clones, around 95% seen once. The specimen was naive CD4+ T cells sorted from blood. Specified subset: CD45RA+ positively selected. The source is a man aged 18 to 29 in good health.

The J gene is TRBJ2-3, the V gene TRBV10-2; D uncertain. V was cut by 2 bases and J by 2 bases, with 14 bases left in between. Germline V gives CDR1 WSHSY, CDR2 SAAADI. This CDR3 has 16 amino acids. The CDR3 loop reads CASSERSRIATDTQYF. The CDR3, as DNA: TGCGCCAGCAGTGAGCGTAGTCGCATCGCCACAGATACGCAGTATTTT.

Here the CDR3 DNA reads TGTGCCAGCACCTTCGGGCAGGGGGGGTACGAGCAGTACTTC. This translates into CASTFGQGGYEQYF. The chain couples TRBV6-5 to TRBJ2-7; D possibly uses TRBD1 or TRBD2 (7 bases each). Trimming pared 7 bases from V and 4 bases from J, leaving 17 bases between. CDR1 is MNHEY, CDR2 SVGAGI, per germline. CDR3 length equals 14 residues.

This clone was found a few times. The rearrangement joins TRBV7-9 to TRBJ1-2; D is uncertain. Trimming took 5 bases from V and 4 from J, leaving 17 bases between them. This CDR3 is 15 amino acids long. Germline lookup yields CDR1 SEHNR and CDR2 FQNEAQ (reference sequence). The CDR3 bases are TGTGCCAGCAGCCGAGAGGCGAAAAGCCTCTATGGCTACACCTTC. Its translation: CASSREAKSLYGYTF.

The genes are TRBV18 and TRBJ2-7; no reliable D call. CDR1 and CDR2 (germline): KGHSH, LQKENI. The CDR3 length is 15 residues. V was pared by 2 bases and J by 1 base, with 12 bases between. The CDR3 loop is CASSPYETVSYEQYF. CDR3 bases: TGTGCCAGCTCACCATACGAGACGGTGTCCTACGAGCAGTACTTC.

This clone has a single count. The rearrangement uses TRBV4-1 and TRBJ2-3; no definite D call. The CDR3 is 14 residues long. CDR1 is MGHRA, CDR2 YSYEKL, per germline. V dropped 2 bases and J dropped 2 bases, with 8 bases sitting between them. CDR3 sequence reads: CASSQIVFTDTQYF. CDR3 nucleotides: TGCGCCAGCAGCCAAATCGTATTCACAGATACGCAGTATTTT.

The chain uses TRBV2 and TRBJ1-6; no clear D. Germline CDR1 SNHLY, CDR2 FYNNEI. Trimming shortened V by 4 bases and J by 2 bases, and 9 bases separated the two germline ends. The CDR3 length is 15 residues. In nucleotides, the CDR3 is TGTGCCAGCAGTGTTGAGAGCGCCTATAATTCACCCCTCCACTTT. Translation: CASSVESAYNSPLHF.

This chain uses TRBV11-3 with TRBJ2-3; the D gene could be TRBD1 or TRBD2 (5 bases each). The CDR3 spans 17 residues. V lost 5 bases to trimming and J lost 2 bases, with 20 bases between them. Germline CDR1 is SGHNT and CDR2 is YENEEA. CDR3: CASSSGTGADNTDTQYF. CDR3 nucleotides: TGTGCCAGCAGCAGCGGAACCGGGGCTGACAACACAGATACGCAGTATTTT.

The rearrangement links TRBV11-2 to TRBJ2-1; 8 bases align to TRBD1. J lost 6 bases, V lost 5 bases, and 9 bases had no gene match. Germline-derived CDR1 and CDR2 are SGHAT and FQNNGV. The CDR3 length is 15 residues. In nucleotides, the CDR3 is TGTGCCAGCAGCCCCACAGGGGGAGGATCCAATGAGCAGTTCTTC. It codes for CASSPTGGGSNEQFF.

The chain joins TRBV7-2 to TRBJ2-1; no clear D. CDR1 is SGHTA and CDR2 is FQGNSA in the germline V gene. The CDR3 contains 14 residues. Trimming took 5 bases from V and 0 from J, leaving 8 bases between them. The CDR3 is CASSTRNSYNEQFF. For the CDR3, the DNA is TGTGCCAGCAGCACCCGGAACTCCTACAATGAGCAGTTCTTC.

This clone was counted once. CDR3 in DNA: TGTGCCAGCAGCTTCCCCCCCGGGGCAAGCACAGATACGCAGTATTTT. Protein: CASSFPPGASTDTQYF. The V call is TRBV5-6, the J call TRBJ2-3; D may correspond to TRBD1 or TRBD2 (5 bases each). This CDR3 comprises 16 residues. The germline V and J ends were trimmed by 2 bases and 0 bases, with 13 bases remaining between them. CDR1 is SGHDT and CDR2 is YYEEEE in the germline V gene.

This chain joins TRBV6-6 and TRBJ2-7, with 8 bases aligning to TRBD1. The CDR3 loop spans 16 amino acids. Germline-derived CDR1 and CDR2 are MNHNY and SVGAGI (reference sequence). Unmatched junction bases numbered 7, after V lost 0 bases and J lost 3 bases. The CDR3 is CASSYSGDRRHYEQYF. DNA for the CDR3: TGTGCCAGCAGTTACTCGGGGGACAGGAGACACTACGAGCAGTACTTC.

V and J are TRBV27 and TRBJ2-1; TRBD1 matches 11 bases. V lost 1 base, J lost 5 bases, and 4 bases stayed unmatched. CDR1 is MNHEY and CDR2 is SMNVEV in the germline V gene (reference sequence). The CDR3 is 16 amino acids. The chain's CDR3 is CASSLFAGQGDNEQFF. CDR3 nucleotides: TGTGCCAGCAGTTTATTCGCGGGACAGGGGGACAATGAGCAGTTCTTC.

The chain employs TRBV5-5 and TRBJ2-1, with 8 nucleotides matching TRBD2. CDR3 length: 14 residues. Looked up from germline, CDR1 is SGHKS and CDR2 is YYEKEE (reference sequence). The V gene end was trimmed by 2 bases and the J gene end by 2 bases; junction bases not matched to a gene: 0. CDR3 sequence: CASSFSGAYNEQFF. CDR3 bases: TGTGCCAGCAGCTTTAGCGGGGCCTACAATGAGCAGTTCTTC.

The chain links TRBV5-1 to TRBJ2-7; 10 nucleotides line up with TRBD1. The germline gives CDR1 SGHRS, CDR2 YFSETQ. CDR3 length equals 16 residues. Losses at the gene ends were 0 bases for V and 3 bases for J; bases not matched to a gene: 6. Here the CDR3 DNA reads TGCGCCAGCAGCTTGGGGGCGGGACAGGGGAACTACGAGCAGTACTTC. This encodes CASSLGAGQGNYEQYF.

The chain couples TRBV18 to TRBJ2-1, with 9 bases matching TRBD2. Trimming removed 6 bases from V and 5 bases from J; junction bases left unmatched: 8. The V gene's germline CDR1 is KGHSH and CDR2 LQKENI. The CDR3 sequence is 15 residues long. In DNA, the CDR3 is TGTGCCAGCTCCCCCGGGACTAGCAGCCACAATGAGCAGTTCTTC. Translation gives CASSPGTSSHNEQFF.

The chain has TRBV6-5 and TRBJ1-6; tentative D call: TRBD1 (5 bases). Germline values: CDR1 MNHEY, CDR2 SVGAGI. CDR3 length equals 15 residues. V was shortened by 0 bases and J by 6 bases, with 9 bases between the two germline ends. The CDR3 nucleotides are TGTGCCAGCAGTTACTCGACACAGGCTAATTCACCCCTCCACTTT. Translation gives CASSYSTQANSPLHF.

With regard to this clone: This sample includes further DNA sequences coding for the same CDR3. The chain carries TRBV5-4 and TRBJ1-1, with TRBD1 as a possible D gene (6 bases). This CDR3 contains 13 residues. The V and J ends lost 4 bases and 2 bases respectively, with 9 bases between them. Germline-derived CDR1 and CDR2 are SGHNT and YYREEE (reference sequence). CDR3 nucleotide sequence: TGTGCCAGCAGCCTACAGGGTAACACTGAAGCTTTCTTT. Translated, it gives CASSLQGNTEAFF.